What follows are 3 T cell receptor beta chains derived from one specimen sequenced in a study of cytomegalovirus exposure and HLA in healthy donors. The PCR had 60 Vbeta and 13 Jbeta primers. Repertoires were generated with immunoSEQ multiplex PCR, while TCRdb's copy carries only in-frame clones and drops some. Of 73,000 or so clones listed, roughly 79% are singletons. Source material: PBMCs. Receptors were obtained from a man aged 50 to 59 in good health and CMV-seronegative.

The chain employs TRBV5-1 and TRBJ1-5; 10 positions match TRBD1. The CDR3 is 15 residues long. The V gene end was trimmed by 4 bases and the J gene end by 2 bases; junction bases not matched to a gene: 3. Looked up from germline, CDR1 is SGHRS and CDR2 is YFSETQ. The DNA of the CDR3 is TGCGCCAGCAGCCCGGGGACAGGGGGCAATCAGCCCCAGCATTTT. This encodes CASSPGTGGNQPQHF.

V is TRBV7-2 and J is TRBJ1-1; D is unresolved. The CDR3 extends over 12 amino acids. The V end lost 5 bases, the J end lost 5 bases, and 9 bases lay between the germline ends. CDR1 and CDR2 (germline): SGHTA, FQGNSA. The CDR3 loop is CASSLSRTEAFF. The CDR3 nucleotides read TGTGCCAGCAGCCTTTCCAGGACTGAAGCTTTCTTT.

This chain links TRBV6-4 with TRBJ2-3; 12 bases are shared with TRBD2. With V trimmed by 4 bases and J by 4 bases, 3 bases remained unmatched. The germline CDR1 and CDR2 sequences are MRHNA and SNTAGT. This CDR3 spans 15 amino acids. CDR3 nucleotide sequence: TGTGCCAGCAGTGTACTAGCGGGGGGCTCAGATACGCAGTATTTT. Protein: CASSVLAGGSDTQYF.